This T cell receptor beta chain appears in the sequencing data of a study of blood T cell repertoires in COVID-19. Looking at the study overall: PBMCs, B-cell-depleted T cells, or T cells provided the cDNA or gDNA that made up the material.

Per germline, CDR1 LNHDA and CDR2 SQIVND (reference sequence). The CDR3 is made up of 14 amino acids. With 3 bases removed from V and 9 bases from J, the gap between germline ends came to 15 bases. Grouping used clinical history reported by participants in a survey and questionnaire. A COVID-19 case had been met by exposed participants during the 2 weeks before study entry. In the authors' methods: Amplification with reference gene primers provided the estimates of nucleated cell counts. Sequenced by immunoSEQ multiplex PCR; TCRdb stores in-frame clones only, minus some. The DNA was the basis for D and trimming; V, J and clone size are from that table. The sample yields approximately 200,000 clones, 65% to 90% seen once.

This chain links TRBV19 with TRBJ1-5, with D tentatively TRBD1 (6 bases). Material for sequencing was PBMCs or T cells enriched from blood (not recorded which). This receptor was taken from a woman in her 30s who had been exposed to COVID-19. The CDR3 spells CASSIAGPTGPQHF. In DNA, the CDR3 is TGTGCCAGTAGTATCGCAGGGCCGACAGGGCCCCAGCATTTT.